The 9 T cell receptor beta chains below all came from one sample that was sequenced in a study of PD-1 blockade in classical Hodgkin lymphoma. Brentuximab vedotin exposure varied among the patients, all of whom had relapsed after autologous stem cell transplantation. The table came from immunoSEQ multiplex PCR; TCRdb's copy has only in-frame clones and leaves some out. The sample lists fewer than 100,000 clones; under 90% were seen once. Sequencing used peripheral blood mononuclear cells (PBMCs), obtained at baseline. All receptors come from a human donor with classical Hodgkin lymphoma.

The chain uses TRBV6-5 and TRBJ1-2; maybe TRBD1 (6 bases). Between the trimmed V and J ends, which lost 7 bases and 4 bases, there was a span of 19 bases. Germline assignment: CDR1 MNHEY and CDR2 SVGAGI. The CDR3 runs 15 residues. CDR3 nucleotide sequence: TGTGCCAGCACGTTATCACAGGGTAACAGCTATGGCTACACCTTC. Its protein product is CASTLSQGNSYGYTF.

V is TRBV28 and J is TRBJ1-3; TRBD1 might be the D (5 bases). CDR3 size: 15 residues. Germline V CDR1 and CDR2: MDHEN, SYDVKM. Trimming stripped 3 bases from V and 5 bases from J, with 14 bases between. The DNA for the CDR3 is TGTGCCAGCAGTTTGGGGCAGGGTGGAAGAAACACCATATATTTT. It is translated as CASSLGQGGRNTIYF.

The CDR3 bases are TGTGCCAGCAGCTCGGGACTAGCGGGAGGGCCGGTCGAGCAGTACTTC. Its protein product is CASSSGLAGGPVEQYF. The chain combines TRBV5-4 with TRBJ2-7; TRBD2 matches at 16 bases. The CDR3 is made up of 16 amino acids. CDR1 SGHNT and CDR2 YYREEE come from the germline V gene (reference sequence). V lost 3 bases, J lost 6 bases, and 6 bases stayed unmatched.

V usage is TRBV4-3 and J usage is TRBJ1-4, with 7 bases matching TRBD1. J gave up 10 bases and V 0 bases, and 11 bases lay outside the gene matches. This CDR3 contains 16 residues. Germline V gene data show CDR1 as LGHNA and CDR2 as YSLEER. CDR3 in DNA: TGCGCCAGCAGCCAAGATCCTTCCCGACAGGGCGGAAAACTGTTTTTT. Residues: CASSQDPSRQGGKLFF.

The rearrangement uses TRBV18 and TRBJ1-5; 8 bases align to TRBD1. V dropped 2 bases and J dropped 6; count of bases not matched to a gene: 3. CDR3 length: 14 amino acids. Germline V gene data show CDR1 as KGHSH and CDR2 as LQKENI. This CDR3 reads CASSPTTGVQPQHF. Written as DNA, the CDR3 is TGTGCCAGCTCACCAACGACAGGGGTTCAGCCCCAGCATTTT.

The rearrangement links TRBV27 to TRBJ1-1; 7 bases line up with TRBD1. Per the germline V gene, CDR1 is MNHEY and CDR2 is SMNVEV (reference sequence). The CDR3 is 14 amino acids. Trimming at V came to 3 bases and at J to 5 bases, leaving 6 bases not matched to a gene. As DNA, the CDR3 is TGTGCCAGCAGTTTCGGCAGGGGGAGGACTGAAGCTTTCTTT. Encoded protein: CASSFGRGRTEAFF.

This rearrangement joins TRBV6-6 to TRBJ2-1, with D uncertain. CDR1 and CDR2 from the germline V gene are MNHNY and SVGAGI (reference sequence). This CDR3 is 16 amino acids long. Trimming pared 2 bases from V and 2 bases from J, leaving 13 bases between. In DNA form, the CDR3 reads TGTGCCAGCAGTTACGAGGCTAGTCCCACCTACAATGAGCAGTTCTTC. Encoded protein: CASSYEASPTYNEQFF.

The chain is built from TRBV19 and TRBJ2-7; 10 positions match TRBD2. This CDR3 spans 14 amino acids. The V and J ends lost 5 bases and 3 bases, in that order; junction bases with no gene match: 4. Germline values: CDR1 LNHDA, CDR2 SQIVND (reference sequence). CDR3 nucleotides: TGTGCCAGTAGTGGACTAGCGGCCAACTACGAGCAGTACTTC. Protein sequence: CASSGLAANYEQYF.

V gene TRBV10-3 combines with J gene TRBJ1-2; 11 bases align to TRBD1. The length of the CDR3 is 15 residues. J gave up 1 base and V 4 bases, and 2 bases lay outside the gene matches. Germline assignment: CDR1 ENHRY and CDR2 SYGVKD. In nucleotides, the CDR3 is TGTGCCATCAGTGGGGGACAGGGGGGTAACTATGGCTACACCTTC. Translating it yields CAISGGQGGNYGYTF.